This T cell receptor beta chain was profiled in a study of CD8 T cells in ankylosing spondylitis. General observations from the study: Ankylosing spondylitis blood appeared to carry a characteristic TCR beta motif of several highly homologous variants. Enrichment of disease-linked clones was reportedly significant in matched ankylosing spondylitis synovial fluid. Clones that were linked to disease were CD8+ and were relatively rare in peripheral blood.

Quantitative 5'-RACE was performed with molecular barcodes, and it yielded the TCR beta libraries. TCRdb used MiXCR to reprocess the 5' RACE reads, holding one entry per CDR3 protein. The sample has fewer than 250,000 distinct CDR3 sequences; around a quarter are singletons. This clonotype has a count of ten or more. Antigen unknown. Per the germline V gene, CDR1 is ENHRY and CDR2 is SYGVKD. The length of the CDR3 is 13 residues. V shed 0 bases and J shed 5 bases, with 7 bases lying between them. This rearrangement joins TRBV10-3 to TRBJ2-5, with D uncertain. The sample was blood, either unsorted or a sorted T cell fraction (not recorded which). This receptor was obtained from a male donor with ankylosing spondylitis or in good health (not recorded which). In nucleotides, the CDR3 is TGTGCCATCAGTGAGTCGTCGTGGGAGACCCAGTACTTC. Its translation is CAISESSWETQYF.